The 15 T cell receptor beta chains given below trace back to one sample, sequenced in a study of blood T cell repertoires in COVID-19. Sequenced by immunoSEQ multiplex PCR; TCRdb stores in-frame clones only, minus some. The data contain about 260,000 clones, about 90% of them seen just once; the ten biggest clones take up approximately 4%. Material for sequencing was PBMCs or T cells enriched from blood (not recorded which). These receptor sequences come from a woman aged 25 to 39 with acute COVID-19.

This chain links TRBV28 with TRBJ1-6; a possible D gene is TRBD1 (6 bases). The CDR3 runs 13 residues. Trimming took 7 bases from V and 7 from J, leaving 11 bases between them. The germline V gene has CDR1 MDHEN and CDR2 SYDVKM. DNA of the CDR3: TGTGCCAGCACTTCGGACAGAAATTCACCCCTCCACTTT. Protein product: CASTSDRNSPLHF.

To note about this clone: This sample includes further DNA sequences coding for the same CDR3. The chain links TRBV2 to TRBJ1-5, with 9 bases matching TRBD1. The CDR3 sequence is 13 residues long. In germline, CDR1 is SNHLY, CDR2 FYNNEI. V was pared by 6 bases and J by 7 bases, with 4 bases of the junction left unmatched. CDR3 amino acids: CASRGQGRQPQHF. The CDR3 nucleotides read TGTGCCAGCAGAGGACAGGGGAGACAGCCCCAGCATTTT. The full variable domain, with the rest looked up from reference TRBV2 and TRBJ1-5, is EPEVTQTPSHQVTQMGQEVILRCVPISNHLYFYWYRQILGQKVEFLVSFYNNEISEKSEIFDDQFSVERPDGSNFTLKIRSTKLEDSAMYFCASRGQGRQPQHFGDGTRLSIL.

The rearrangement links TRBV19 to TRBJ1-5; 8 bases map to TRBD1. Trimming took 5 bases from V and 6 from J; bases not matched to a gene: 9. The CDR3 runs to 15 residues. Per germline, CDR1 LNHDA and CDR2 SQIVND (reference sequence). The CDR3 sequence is CASSLDRASGQPQHF. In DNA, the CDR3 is TGTGCCAGTAGTTTGGACAGGGCATCGGGTCAGCCCCAGCATTTT.

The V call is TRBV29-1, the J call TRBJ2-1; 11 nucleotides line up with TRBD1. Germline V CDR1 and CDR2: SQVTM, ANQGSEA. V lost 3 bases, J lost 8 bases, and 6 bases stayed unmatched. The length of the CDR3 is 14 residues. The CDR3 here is CSVDLRTGGDEQFF. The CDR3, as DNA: TGCAGCGTTGATCTTCGGACAGGGGGCGATGAGCAGTTCTTC.

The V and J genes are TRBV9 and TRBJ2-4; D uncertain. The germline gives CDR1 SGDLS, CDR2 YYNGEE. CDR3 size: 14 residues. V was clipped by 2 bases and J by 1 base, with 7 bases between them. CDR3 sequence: CASSVSSAKNIQYF. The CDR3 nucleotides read TGTGCCAGCAGCGTGAGCTCCGCCAAAAACATTCAGTACTTC.

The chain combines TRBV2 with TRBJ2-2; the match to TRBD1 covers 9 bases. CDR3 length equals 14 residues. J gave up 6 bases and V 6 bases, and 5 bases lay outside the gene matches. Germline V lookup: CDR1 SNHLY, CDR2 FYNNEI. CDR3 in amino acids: CASRRQGGAGELFF. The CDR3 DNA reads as TGTGCCAGCAGAAGACAGGGGGGAGCCGGGGAGCTGTTTTTT.

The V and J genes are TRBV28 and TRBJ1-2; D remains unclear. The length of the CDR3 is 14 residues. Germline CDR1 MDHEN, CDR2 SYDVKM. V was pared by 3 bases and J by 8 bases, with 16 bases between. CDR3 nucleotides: TGTGCCAGCAGTTTCTATAGCGCTATCGGGGGCTACACCTTC. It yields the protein CASSFYSAIGGYTF.

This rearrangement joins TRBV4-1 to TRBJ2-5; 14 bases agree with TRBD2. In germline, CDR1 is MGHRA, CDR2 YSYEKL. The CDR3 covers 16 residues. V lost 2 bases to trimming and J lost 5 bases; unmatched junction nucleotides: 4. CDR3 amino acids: CASSQTGLAGVETQYF. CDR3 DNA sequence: TGCGCCAGCAGCCAAACGGGACTAGCGGGAGTTGAGACCCAGTACTTC.

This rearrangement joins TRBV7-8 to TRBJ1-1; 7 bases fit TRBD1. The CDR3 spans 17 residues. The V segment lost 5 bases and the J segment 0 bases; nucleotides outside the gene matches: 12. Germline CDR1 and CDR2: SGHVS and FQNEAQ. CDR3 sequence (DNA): TGTGCCAGCAGCGAAAAGGGACAGCGAGTTTTGAACACTGAAGCTTTCTTT. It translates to CASSEKGQRVLNTEAFF.

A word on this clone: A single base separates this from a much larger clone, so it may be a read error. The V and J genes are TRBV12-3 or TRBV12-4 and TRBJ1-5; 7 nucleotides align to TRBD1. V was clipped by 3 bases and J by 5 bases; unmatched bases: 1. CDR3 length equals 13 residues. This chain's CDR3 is CASSFTGDQPQHF. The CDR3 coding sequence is TGTGCCAGCAGTTTTACAGGGGATCAGCCCCAGCATTTT.

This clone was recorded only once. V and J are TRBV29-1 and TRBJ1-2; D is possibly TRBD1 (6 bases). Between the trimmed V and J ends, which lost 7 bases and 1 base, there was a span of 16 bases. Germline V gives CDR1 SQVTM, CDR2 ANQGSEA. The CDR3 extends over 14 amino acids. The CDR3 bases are TGCAGCGCCTCACAGGGAGTCGGTAACTATGGCTACACCTTC. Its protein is CSASQGVGNYGYTF. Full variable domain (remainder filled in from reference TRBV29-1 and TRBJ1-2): SAVISQKPSRDICQRGTSLTIQCQVDSQVTMMFWYRQQPGQSLTLIATANQGSEATYESGFVIDKFPISRPNLTFSTLTVSNMSPEDSSIYLCSASQGVGNYGYTFGSGTRLTVV.

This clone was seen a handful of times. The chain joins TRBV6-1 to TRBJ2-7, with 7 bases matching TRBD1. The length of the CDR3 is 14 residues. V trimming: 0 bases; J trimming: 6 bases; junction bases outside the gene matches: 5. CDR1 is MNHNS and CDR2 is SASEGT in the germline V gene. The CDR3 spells CASSEALRQGEQYF. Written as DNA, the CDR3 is TGTGCCAGCAGTGAAGCGCTTCGACAGGGCGAGCAGTACTTC.

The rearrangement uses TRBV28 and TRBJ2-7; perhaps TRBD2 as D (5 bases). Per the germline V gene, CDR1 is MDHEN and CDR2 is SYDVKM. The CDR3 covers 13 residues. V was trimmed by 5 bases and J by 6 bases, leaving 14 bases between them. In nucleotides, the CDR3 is TGTGCCAGCAGTCTTTTACTAGGCGGCGAGCAGTACTTC. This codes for CASSLLLGGEQYF.

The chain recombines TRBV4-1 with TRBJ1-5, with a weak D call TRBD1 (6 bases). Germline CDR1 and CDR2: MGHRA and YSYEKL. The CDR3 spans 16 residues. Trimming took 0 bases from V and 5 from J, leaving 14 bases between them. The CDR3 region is CASSQERGNPYQPQHF. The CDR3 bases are TGCGCCAGCAGCCAAGAAAGGGGGAACCCTTATCAGCCCCAGCATTTT.

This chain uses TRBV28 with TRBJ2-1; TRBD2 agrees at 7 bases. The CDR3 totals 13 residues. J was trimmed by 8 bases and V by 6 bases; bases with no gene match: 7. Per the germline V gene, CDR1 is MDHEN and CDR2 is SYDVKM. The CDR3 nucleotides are TGTGCCAGCAGGAAGACTAGCATCGATGAGCAGTTCTTC. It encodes CASRKTSIDEQFF.